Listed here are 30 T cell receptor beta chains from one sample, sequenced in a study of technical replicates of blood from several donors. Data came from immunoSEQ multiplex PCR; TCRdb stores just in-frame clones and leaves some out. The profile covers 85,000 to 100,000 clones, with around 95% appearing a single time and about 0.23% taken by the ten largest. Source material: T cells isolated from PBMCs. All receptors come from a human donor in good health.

In DNA, the CDR3 is TGTGCCAGTAGTTCACCGGGACAGGGAGGCGGGGATACGCAGTATTTT. Translating it yields CASSSPGQGGGDTQYF. The chain has TRBV19 and TRBJ2-3; 9 bases are a match to TRBD1. The CDR3 contains 16 residues. Per the germline V gene, CDR1 is LNHDA and CDR2 is SQIVND (reference sequence). V lost 5 bases to trimming and J lost 6 bases; unmatched junction nucleotides: 12.

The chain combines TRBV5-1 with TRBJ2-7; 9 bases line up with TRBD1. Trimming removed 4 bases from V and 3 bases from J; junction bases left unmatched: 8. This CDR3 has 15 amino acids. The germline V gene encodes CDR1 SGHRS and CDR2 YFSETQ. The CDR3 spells CASSVEPGQGYEQYF. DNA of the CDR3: TGCGCCAGCAGCGTAGAGCCGGGACAGGGCTACGAGCAGTACTTC.

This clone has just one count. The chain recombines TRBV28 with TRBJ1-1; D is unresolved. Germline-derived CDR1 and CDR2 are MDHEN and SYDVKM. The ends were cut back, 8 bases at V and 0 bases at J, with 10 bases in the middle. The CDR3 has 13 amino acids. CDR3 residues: CASGGLLNTEAFF. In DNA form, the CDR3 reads TGTGCCAGCGGAGGACTTTTGAACACTGAAGCTTTCTTT.

The CDR3, as DNA: TGCGCCAGCAGCTTGGGACAAAGCACCGTCACAGATACGCAGTATTTT. Amino acids: CASSLGQSTVTDTQYF. The chain is built from TRBV5-1 and TRBJ2-3; D unclear. V lost 0 bases and J 2 bases, leaving 13 bases between the germline ends. The germline V gene encodes CDR1 SGHRS and CDR2 YFSETQ. The CDR3 has 16 residues. Drawing the rest from reference TRBV5-1 and TRBJ2-3, the complete variable domain is KAGVTQTPRYLIKTRGQQVTLSCSPISGHRSVSWYQQTPGQGLQFLFEYFSETQRNKGNFPGRFSGRQFSNSRSEMNVSTLELGDSALYLCASSLGQSTVTDTQYFGPGTRLTVL.

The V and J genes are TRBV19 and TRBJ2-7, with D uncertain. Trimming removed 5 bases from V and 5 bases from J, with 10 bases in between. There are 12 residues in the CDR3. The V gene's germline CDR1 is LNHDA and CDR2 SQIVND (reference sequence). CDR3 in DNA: TGTGCCAGTAGTCGGCCGGGTAACGAGCAGTACTTC. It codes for CASSRPGNEQYF. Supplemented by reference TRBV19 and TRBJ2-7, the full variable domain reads DGGITQSPKYLFRKEGQNVTLSCEQNLNHDAMYWYRQDPGQGLRLIYYSQIVNDFQKGDIAEGYSVSREKKESFPLTVTSAQKNPTAFYLCASSRPGNEQYFGPGTRLTVT.

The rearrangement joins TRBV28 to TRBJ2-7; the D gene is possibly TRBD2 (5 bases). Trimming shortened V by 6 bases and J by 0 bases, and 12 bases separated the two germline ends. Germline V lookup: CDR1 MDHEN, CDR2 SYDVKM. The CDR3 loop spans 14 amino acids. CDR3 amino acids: CASRTIRSSYEQYF. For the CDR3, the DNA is TGTGCCAGCAGGACTATACGGAGCTCCTACGAGCAGTACTTC.

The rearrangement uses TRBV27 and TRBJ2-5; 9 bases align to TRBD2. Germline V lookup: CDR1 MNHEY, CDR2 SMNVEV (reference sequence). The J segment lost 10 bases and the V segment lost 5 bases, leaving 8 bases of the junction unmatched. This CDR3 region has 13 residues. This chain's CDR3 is CASSPGLAGIQYF. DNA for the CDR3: TGTGCCAGCAGTCCGGGACTAGCCGGAATCCAGTACTTC.

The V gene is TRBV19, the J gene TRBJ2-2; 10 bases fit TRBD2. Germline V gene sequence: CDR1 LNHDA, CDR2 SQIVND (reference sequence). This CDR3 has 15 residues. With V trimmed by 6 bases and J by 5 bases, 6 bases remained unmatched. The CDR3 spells CASRTSGYLTGELFF. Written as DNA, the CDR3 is TGTGCCAGTAGGACTAGCGGGTACTTGACCGGGGAGCTGTTTTTT. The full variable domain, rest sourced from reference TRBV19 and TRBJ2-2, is DGGITQSPKYLFRKEGQNVTLSCEQNLNHDAMYWYRQDPGQGLRLIYYSQIVNDFQKGDIAEGYSVSREKKESFPLTVTSAQKNPTAFYLCASRTSGYLTGELFFGEGSRLTVL.

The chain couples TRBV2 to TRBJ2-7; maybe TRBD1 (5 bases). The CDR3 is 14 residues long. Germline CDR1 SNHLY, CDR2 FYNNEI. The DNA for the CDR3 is TGTAACAGCAACTCGAAAACAGGTTTCTACGAGCAGTACTTC. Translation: CNSNSKTGFYEQYF.

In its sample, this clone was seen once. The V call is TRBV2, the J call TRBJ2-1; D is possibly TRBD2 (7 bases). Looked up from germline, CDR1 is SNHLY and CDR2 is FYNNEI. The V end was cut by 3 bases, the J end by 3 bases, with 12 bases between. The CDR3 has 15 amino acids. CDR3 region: CASSDEGGGYNEQFF. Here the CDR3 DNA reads TGTGCCAGCAGTGACGAGGGAGGGGGCTACAATGAGCAGTTCTTC.

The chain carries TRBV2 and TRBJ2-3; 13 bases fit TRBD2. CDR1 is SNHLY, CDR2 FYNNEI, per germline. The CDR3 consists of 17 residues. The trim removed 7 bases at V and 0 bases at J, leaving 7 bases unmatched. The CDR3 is CASKLAGGLLSTDTQYF. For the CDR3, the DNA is TGTGCCAGCAAACTAGCGGGGGGGTTACTTAGCACAGATACGCAGTATTTT. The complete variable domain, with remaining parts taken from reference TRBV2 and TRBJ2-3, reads EPEVTQTPSHQVTQMGQEVILRCVPISNHLYFYWYRQILGQKVEFLVSFYNNEISEKSEIFDDQFSVERPDGSNFTLKIRSTKLEDSAMYFCASKLAGGLLSTDTQYFGPGTRLTVL.

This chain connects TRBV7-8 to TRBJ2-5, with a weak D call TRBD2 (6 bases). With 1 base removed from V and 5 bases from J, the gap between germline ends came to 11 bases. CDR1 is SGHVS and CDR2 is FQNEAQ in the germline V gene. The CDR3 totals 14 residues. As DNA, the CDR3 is TGTGCCAGCAGCTTAGGGGGGGATTCGGAGACCCAGTACTTC. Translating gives CASSLGGDSETQYF.

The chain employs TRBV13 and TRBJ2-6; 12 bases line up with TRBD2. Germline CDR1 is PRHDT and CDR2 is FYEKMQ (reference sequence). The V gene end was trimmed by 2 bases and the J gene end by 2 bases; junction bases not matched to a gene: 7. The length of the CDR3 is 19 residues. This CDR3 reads CASSLPRLAGVTGANVLTF. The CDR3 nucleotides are TGTGCCAGCAGCTTACCAAGACTAGCGGGAGTAACTGGGGCCAACGTCCTGACTTTC.

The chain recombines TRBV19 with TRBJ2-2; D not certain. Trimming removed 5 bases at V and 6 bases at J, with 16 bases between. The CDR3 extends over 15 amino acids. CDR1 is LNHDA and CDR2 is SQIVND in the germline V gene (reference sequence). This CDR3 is CASSLVPSPAGELFF. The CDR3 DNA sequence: TGTGCCAGTAGTCTGGTCCCCTCACCGGCCGGGGAGCTGTTTTTT.

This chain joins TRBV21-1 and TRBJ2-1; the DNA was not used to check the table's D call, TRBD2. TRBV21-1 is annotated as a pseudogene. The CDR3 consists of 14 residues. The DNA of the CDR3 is TGTGCCAGCAGCAAAAGCGTATACTTGGGGGGGCAGTTCTTC. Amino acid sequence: CASSKSVYLGGQFF.

Written as DNA, the CDR3 is TGTGCCAGCTCTCTGAACTCTCCCCGAAAAGACTATGGCTACACCTTC. As protein: CASSLNSPRKDYGYTF. This sequence joins TRBV18 and TRBJ1-2; no clear D gene. Germline V gene lookup returns CDR1 KGHSH and CDR2 LQKENI. The germline V and J ends were trimmed by 6 bases and 3 bases, with 20 bases remaining between them. The CDR3 runs 16 residues. Variable domain in full (rest from reference TRBV18 and TRBJ1-2): NAGVMQNPRHLVRRRGQEARLRCSPMKGHSHVYWYRQLPEEGLKFMVYLQKENIIDESGMPKERFSAEFPKEGPSILRIQQVVRGDSAAYFCASSLNSPRKDYGYTFGSGTRLTVV.

CDR3: CASSLSSPSGYEQYF. CDR3 coding DNA: TGTGCCAGCAGTTTATCGTCGCCTAGCGGCTACGAGCAGTACTTC. The chain links TRBV27 to TRBJ2-7; 7 nucleotides match TRBD2. This CDR3 contains 15 residues. Trimming took 0 bases from V and 3 from J; bases not matched to a gene: 5. CDR1 and CDR2 from the germline V gene are MNHEY and SMNVEV (reference sequence).

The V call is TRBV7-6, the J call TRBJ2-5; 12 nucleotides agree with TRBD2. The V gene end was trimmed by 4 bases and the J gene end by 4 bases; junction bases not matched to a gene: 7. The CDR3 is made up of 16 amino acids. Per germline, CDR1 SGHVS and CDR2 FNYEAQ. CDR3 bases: TGTGCCAGCAGCTCCCAGGGACTAGCGGGCGCAGAGACCCAGTACTTC. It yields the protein CASSSQGLAGAETQYF.

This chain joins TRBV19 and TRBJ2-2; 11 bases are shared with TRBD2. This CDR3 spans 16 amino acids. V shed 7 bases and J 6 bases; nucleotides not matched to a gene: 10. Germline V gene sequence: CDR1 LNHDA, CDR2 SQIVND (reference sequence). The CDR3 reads CASIRASGGKAGELFF. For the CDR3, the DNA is TGTGCCAGTATTCGGGCTAGCGGGGGGAAGGCCGGGGAGCTGTTTTTT. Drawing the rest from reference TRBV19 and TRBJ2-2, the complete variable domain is DGGITQSPKYLFRKEGQNVTLSCEQNLNHDAMYWYRQDPGQGLRLIYYSQIVNDFQKGDIAEGYSVSREKKESFPLTVTSAQKNPTAFYLCASIRASGGKAGELFFGEGSRLTVL.

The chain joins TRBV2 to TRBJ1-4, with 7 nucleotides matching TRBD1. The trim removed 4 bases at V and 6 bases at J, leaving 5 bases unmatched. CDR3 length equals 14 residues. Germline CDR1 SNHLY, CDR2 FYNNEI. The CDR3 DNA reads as TGTGCCAGCAGTGCGGGACAGATCGATGAAAAACTGTTTTTT. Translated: CASSAGQIDEKLFF. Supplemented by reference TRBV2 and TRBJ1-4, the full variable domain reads EPEVTQTPSHQVTQMGQEVILRCVPISNHLYFYWYRQILGQKVEFLVSFYNNEISEKSEIFDDQFSVERPDGSNFTLKIRSTKLEDSAMYFCASSAGQIDEKLFFGSGTQLSVL.

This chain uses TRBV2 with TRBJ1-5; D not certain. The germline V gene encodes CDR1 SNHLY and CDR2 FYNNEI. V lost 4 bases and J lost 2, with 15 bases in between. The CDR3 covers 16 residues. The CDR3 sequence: CASSGRRVGGNQPQHF. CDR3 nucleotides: TGTGCCAGCAGTGGGCGGAGGGTGGGAGGCAATCAGCCCCAGCATTTT.

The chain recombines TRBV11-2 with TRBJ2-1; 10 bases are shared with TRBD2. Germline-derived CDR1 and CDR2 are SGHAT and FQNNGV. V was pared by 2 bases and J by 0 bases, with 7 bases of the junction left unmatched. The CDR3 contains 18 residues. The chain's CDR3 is CASSLRLTSGASYNEQFF. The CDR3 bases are TGTGCCAGCAGCTTACGCCTTACTAGCGGGGCCTCCTACAATGAGCAGTTCTTC.

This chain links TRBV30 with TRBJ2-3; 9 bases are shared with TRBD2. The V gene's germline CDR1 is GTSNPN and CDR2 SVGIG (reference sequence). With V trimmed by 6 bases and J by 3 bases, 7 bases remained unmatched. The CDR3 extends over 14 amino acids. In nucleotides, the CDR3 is TGTGCCTGTACCGCGGGGGGGCGAACAGATACGCAGTATTTT. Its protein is CACTAGGRTDTQYF.

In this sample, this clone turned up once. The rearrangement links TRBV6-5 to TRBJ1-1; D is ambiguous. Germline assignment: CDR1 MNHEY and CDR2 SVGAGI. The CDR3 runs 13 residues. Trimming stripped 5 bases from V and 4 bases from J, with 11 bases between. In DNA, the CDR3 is TGTGCCAGCAGTAAGGTGGAGGCCACTGAAGCTTTCTTT. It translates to CASSKVEATEAFF.

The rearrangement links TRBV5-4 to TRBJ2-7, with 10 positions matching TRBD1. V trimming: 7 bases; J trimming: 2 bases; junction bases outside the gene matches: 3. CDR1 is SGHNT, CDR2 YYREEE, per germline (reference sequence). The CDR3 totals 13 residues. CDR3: CASHGTGAYEQYF. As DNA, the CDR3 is TGTGCCAGCCACGGGACAGGGGCCTACGAGCAGTACTTC. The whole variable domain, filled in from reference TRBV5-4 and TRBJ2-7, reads ETGVTQSPTHLIKTRGQQVTLRCSSQSGHNTVSWYQQALGQGPQFIFQYYREEENGRGNFPPRFSGLQFPNYSSELNVNALELDDSALYLCASHGTGAYEQYFGPGTRLTVT.

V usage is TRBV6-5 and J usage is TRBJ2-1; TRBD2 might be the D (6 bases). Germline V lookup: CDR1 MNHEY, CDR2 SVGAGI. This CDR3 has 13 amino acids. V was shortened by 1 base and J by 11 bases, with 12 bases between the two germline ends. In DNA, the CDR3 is TGTGCCAGCAGTTACTTGGAGACTAGGAAGCAGTTCTTC. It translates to CASSYLETRKQFF.

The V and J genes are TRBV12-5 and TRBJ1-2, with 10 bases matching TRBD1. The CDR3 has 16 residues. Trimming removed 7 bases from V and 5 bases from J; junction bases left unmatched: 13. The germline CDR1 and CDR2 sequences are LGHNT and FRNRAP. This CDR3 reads CASATPGQGSRYGYTF. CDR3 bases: TGTGCTAGTGCCACACCGGGACAGGGGTCCCGGTATGGCTACACCTTC.

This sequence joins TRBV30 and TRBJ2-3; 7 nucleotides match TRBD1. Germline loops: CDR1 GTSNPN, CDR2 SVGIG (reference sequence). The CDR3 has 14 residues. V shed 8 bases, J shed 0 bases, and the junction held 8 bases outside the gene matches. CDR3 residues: CALTGALSTDTQYF. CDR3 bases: TGTGCCCTCACAGGGGCACTTAGCACAGATACGCAGTATTTT.

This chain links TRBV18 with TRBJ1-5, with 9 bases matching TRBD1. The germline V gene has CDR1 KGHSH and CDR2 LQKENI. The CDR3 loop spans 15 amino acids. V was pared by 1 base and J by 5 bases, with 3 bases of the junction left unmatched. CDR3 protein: CASSPQGQGDQPQHF. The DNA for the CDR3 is TGTGCCAGCTCACCACAGGGACAGGGCGATCAGCCCCAGCATTTT.

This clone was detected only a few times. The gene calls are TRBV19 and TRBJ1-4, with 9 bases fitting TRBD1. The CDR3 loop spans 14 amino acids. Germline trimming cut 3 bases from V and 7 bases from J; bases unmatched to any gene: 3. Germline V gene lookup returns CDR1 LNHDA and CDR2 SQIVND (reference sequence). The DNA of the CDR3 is TGTGCCAGTAGTATCCGGGACAGGGTTGAAAAACTGTTTTTT. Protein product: CASSIRDRVEKLFF.